Below, one T cell receptor (beta chain) is given with its context. The donors were in the approximately 110-subject validation cohort; that cohort was separate from the approximately 700-subject first cohort. This sample was included in a study of cytomegalovirus exposure and HLA in healthy donors. Study-level information: The 120 or so validation repertoires used the same platform as the approximately 670 first-cohort repertoires, a later analysis reported.

Produced via immunoSEQ multiplex PCR; TCRdb's table is partial and in-frame only. Among 150,000 to 200,000 clones listed, roughly 86% were seen once. After removal of 2 bases from V and 3 bases from J, the junction contained 3 bases not matched to a gene. Looked up from germline, CDR1 is WSHSY and CDR2 is SAAADI. There are 15 residues in the CDR3. V is TRBV10-2 and J is TRBJ2-7, with TRBD1 matching over 11 bases. This clonotype was sampled from a woman between 18 and 29 years old in good health and CMV-seronegative. The specimen sequenced was PBMCs. CDR3 sequence (DNA): TGCGCCAGCAGTGAGAGGGACAGGGGGTACTACGAGCAGTACTTC. It encodes CASSERDRGYYEQYF.